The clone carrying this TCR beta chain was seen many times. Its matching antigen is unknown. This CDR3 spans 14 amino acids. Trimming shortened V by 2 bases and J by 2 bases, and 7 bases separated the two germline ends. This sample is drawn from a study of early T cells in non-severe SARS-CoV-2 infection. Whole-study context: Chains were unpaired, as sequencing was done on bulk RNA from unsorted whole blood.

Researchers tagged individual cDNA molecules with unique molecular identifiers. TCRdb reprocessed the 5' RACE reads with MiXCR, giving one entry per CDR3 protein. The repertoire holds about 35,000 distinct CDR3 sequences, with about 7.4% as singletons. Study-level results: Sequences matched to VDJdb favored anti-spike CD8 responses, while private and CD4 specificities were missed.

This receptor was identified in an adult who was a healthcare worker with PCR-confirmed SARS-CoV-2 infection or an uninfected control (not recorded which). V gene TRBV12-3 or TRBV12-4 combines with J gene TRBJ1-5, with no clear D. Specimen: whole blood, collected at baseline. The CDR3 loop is CASSLTHGNQPQHF. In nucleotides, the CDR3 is TGTGCCAGCAGTTTAACGCACGGCAATCAGCCCCAGCATTTT.